The 10 T cell receptor beta chains given below trace back to one sample, sequenced in a study of blood T cell repertoires in COVID-19. Repertoires were generated with immunoSEQ multiplex PCR, while TCRdb's copy carries only in-frame clones and drops some. The sample contains some 130,000 clones, more than 75% of which appear only once. Source material: peripheral blood. Receptor source: a man in his sixties who had recovered from COVID-19.

The chain's CDR3 is CASSYHEAGQPQHF. The CDR3 nucleotides read TGTGCCAGCAGTTATCATGAGGCTGGTCAGCCCCAGCATTTT. This chain uses TRBV6-2 or TRBV6-3 with TRBJ1-5; D remains unclear. The CDR3 is 14 residues long. Trimming removed 3 bases at V and 6 bases at J, with 12 bases between. CDR1 and CDR2 (germline): MNHEY, SVGEGT.

The chain carries TRBV3-1 (or the pseudogene TRBV3-2) and TRBJ2-7; a weak D match, TRBD2 (6 bases). Trimming cost V 4 bases and J 3 bases, with 16 bases left between them. The CDR3 has 15 amino acids. Germline V gene sequence: CDR1 LGHDT, CDR2 YNNKEL (reference sequence). This chain's CDR3 is CASSRGDSSVYEQYF. The CDR3 nucleotides read TGTGCCAGCAGCCGGGGGGACTCGAGCGTCTACGAGCAGTACTTC.

V usage is TRBV10-2 and J usage is TRBJ1-3; D unclear. The ends were cut back, 4 bases at V and 4 bases at J, with 5 bases in the middle. Per germline, CDR1 WSHSY and CDR2 SAAADI. CDR3 length: 12 residues. The CDR3: CASSAQGNTIYF. CDR3 DNA: TGCGCCAGCAGTGCACAGGGAAACACCATATATTTT.

The genes are TRBV9 and TRBJ2-5; D uncertain. This CDR3 region has 14 residues. Trimming removed 0 bases at V and 1 base at J, with 7 bases between. Per germline, CDR1 SGDLS and CDR2 YYNGEE. The CDR3 DNA reads as TGTGCCAGCAGCGTAGGCACAACCCAAGAGACCCAGTACTTC. Protein sequence: CASSVGTTQETQYF.

The chain links TRBV19 to TRBJ2-7; D ambiguous. V was shortened by 5 bases and J by 6 bases, with 14 bases between the two germline ends. The CDR3 is 13 amino acids. Germline V gene sequence: CDR1 LNHDA, CDR2 SQIVND (reference sequence). CDR3 coding DNA: TGTGCCAGTAGTTCCAACAAGCGAGGCGAGCAGTACTTC. Residues: CASSSNKRGEQYF.

V is TRBV21-1 and J is TRBJ2-1; the table's D call, TRBD2, has no DNA check behind it. TRBV21-1 corresponds to a pseudogene. This CDR3 comprises 15 residues. The chain's CDR3 is CASSKVAGTYNEQFF. DNA of the CDR3: TGTGCCAGCAGCAAAGTTGCGGGGACCTACAATGAGCAGTTCTTC.

This sequence joins TRBV6-5 and TRBJ2-1; 9 bases line up with TRBD1. The V gene end was trimmed by 4 bases and the J gene end by 6 bases; junction bases not matched to a gene: 7. The CDR3 consists of 15 residues. The V gene's germline CDR1 is MNHEY and CDR2 SVGAGI. CDR3 in DNA: TGTGCCAGCAGTTCAGGACAGGGGAGGCCCAATGAGCAGTTCTTC. It yields the protein CASSSGQGRPNEQFF.

The chain carries TRBV7-9 and TRBJ2-3, with 10 positions matching TRBD2. The CDR3 is 15 amino acids. Germline V lookup: CDR1 SEHNR, CDR2 FQNEAQ (reference sequence). Trimming cost V 5 bases and J 2 bases; bases outside gene matches: 4. The CDR3 reads CASSRSGGDTDTQYF. The CDR3 region has the DNA TGTGCCAGCAGCCGGAGCGGGGGGGACACAGATACGCAGTATTTT.

The rearrangement joins TRBV14 to TRBJ2-1; 7 bases map to TRBD2. Losses at the gene ends were 2 bases for V and 4 bases for J; bases not matched to a gene: 8. The CDR3 has 16 amino acids. Germline V lookup: CDR1 SGHDN, CDR2 FVKESK. The CDR3 loop is CASSQLGASGYNEQFF. The CDR3 region has the DNA TGTGCCAGCAGCCAACTCGGTGCTAGCGGTTACAATGAGCAGTTCTTC.

V and J are TRBV7-2 and TRBJ2-2; D call uncertain. The CDR3 totals 12 residues. Per the germline V gene, CDR1 is SGHTA and CDR2 is FQGNSA. The germline V and J ends were trimmed by 4 bases and 4 bases, with 4 bases remaining between them. CDR3 sequence: CASSSSTGELFF. The CDR3 DNA sequence: TGTGCCAGCAGCTCATCCACCGGGGAGCTGTTTTTT. Full variable domain (rest looked up from reference TRBV7-2 and TRBJ2-2): GAGVSQSPSNKVTEKGKDVELRCDPISGHTALYWYRQSLGQGLEFLIYFQGNSAPDKSGLPSDRFSAERTGGSVSTLTIQRTQQEDSAVYLCASSSSTGELFFGEGSRLTVL.